What follows are 30 T cell receptor beta chains derived from one specimen sequenced in a study of T cells after yellow fever vaccination. One entry per CDR3 protein, called by TCRdb with MiXCR from the 5' RACE reads. In the table there are roughly 520,000 distinct CDR3 sequences, around a fifth of which are singletons. The sample here was PBMCs, taken about 21 days after the first yellow fever vaccination. The receptor set was obtained from a man between 18 and 29 years old who received the YFV17D yellow fever vaccine.

There are a few counts of this clonotype. The chain employs TRBV5-1 and TRBJ2-2, with D tentatively TRBD1 (6 bases). V shed 4 bases and J shed 4 bases, with 11 bases lying between them. Germline V gives CDR1 SGHRS, CDR2 YFSETQ. The CDR3 has 14 residues. CDR3 sequence reads: CASSDGQTTGELFF. The CDR3 DNA reads as TGCGCCAGCAGCGATGGACAGACCACCGGGGAGCTGTTTTTT.

The genes are TRBV25-1 and TRBJ1-6, with a tentative D call TRBD1 (5 bases). Trimming removed 6 bases at V and 10 bases at J, with 22 bases between. In germline, CDR1 is MGHDK, CDR2 SYGVNS. The CDR3 spans 16 residues. The CDR3 nucleotides are TGTGCCAGCAGCCCGACCAAGGGGATCCCCCAATCACCCCTCCACTTT. Encoded protein: CASSPTKGIPQSPLHF.

In DNA, the CDR3 is TGTGCCAGCTCACCGCAAGCAGCTAACTATGGCTACACCTTC. It is translated as CASSPQAANYGYTF. The chain carries TRBV18 and TRBJ1-2; D is ambiguous. The CDR3 sequence is 14 residues long. The V gene lost 3 bases and the J gene lost 0 bases, with 8 bases spanning the gap. CDR1 KGHSH and CDR2 LQKENI come from the germline V gene.

This clonotype turned up a few times. The V gene is TRBV28, the J gene TRBJ2-3; no firm D call. This CDR3 spans 13 amino acids. The ends were cut back, 4 bases at V and 0 bases at J, with 5 bases in the middle. Germline CDR1 MDHEN, CDR2 SYDVKM. CDR3 coding DNA: TGTGCCAGCAGTTGGGCTAGCACAGATACGCAGTATTTT. Its translation: CASSWASTDTQYF.

A few counts support this clonotype. V and J are TRBV5-6 and TRBJ2-1, with TRBD2 matching 7 bases. The CDR3 loop spans 15 amino acids. The ends lost 4 bases at V and 7 bases at J; junction bases unmatched: 11. From germline, CDR1 is SGHDT and CDR2 YYEEEE. The CDR3 reads CASSPRSGRGNEQFF. Written as DNA, the CDR3 is TGTGCCAGCAGCCCACGTAGCGGGCGGGGTAATGAGCAGTTCTTC.

This chain connects TRBV20-1 to TRBJ2-1; D is perhaps TRBD1 (6 bases). Trimming took 4 bases from V and 5 from J, leaving 9 bases between them. Germline CDR1 DFQATT, CDR2 SNEGSKA (reference sequence). The CDR3 spans 12 residues. The CDR3 reads CSATRDNNEQFF. Here the CDR3 DNA reads TGCAGTGCTACCAGGGACAACAATGAGCAGTTCTTC.

This clonotype appeared a few times. The rearrangement joins TRBV6-2 or TRBV6-3 to TRBJ2-2; 11 nucleotides match TRBD2. The CDR3 length is 17 residues. The J segment lost 2 bases and the V segment lost 6 bases, leaving 8 bases of the junction unmatched. In germline, CDR1 is MNHEY, CDR2 SVGEGT. Here the CDR3 reads CASRSPGLAVNTGELFF. For the CDR3, the DNA is TGTGCCAGCAGGTCCCCGGGACTAGCGGTTAACACCGGGGAGCTGTTTTTT.

At least ten counts were recorded for this clonotype. This chain links TRBV18 with TRBJ2-7; TRBD1 matches at 11 bases. The trim removed 5 bases at V and 2 bases at J, leaving 2 bases unmatched. CDR1 is KGHSH, CDR2 LQKENI, per germline. CDR3 length equals 14 residues. The CDR3 sequence is CASSSGQGAYEQYF. The CDR3 DNA is TGTGCCAGCTCATCGGGACAGGGGGCCTACGAGCAGTACTTC.

This rearrangement joins TRBV10-3 to TRBJ2-5; D is possibly TRBD1 (5 bases). The CDR3 contains 15 residues. Germline V CDR1 and CDR2: ENHRY, SYGVKD. V shed 4 bases and J shed 1 base, with 13 bases lying between them. As DNA, the CDR3 is TGTGCCATCAGTGGAGACGACAGTACCCAAGAGACCCAGTACTTC. It encodes CAISGDDSTQETQYF.

V usage is TRBV7-9 and J usage is TRBJ2-5; D may match TRBD1 or TRBD2 (6 bases each). Per germline, CDR1 SEHNR and CDR2 FQNEAQ (reference sequence). V lost 8 bases and J lost 7, with 20 bases in between. The length of the CDR3 is 14 residues. The CDR3 reads CASDVRGGGGTQYF. CDR3 DNA sequence: TGTGCCAGCGACGTTCGAGGGGGAGGCGGGACCCAGTACTTC.

This sequence joins TRBV12-3 or TRBV12-4 and TRBJ2-7, with a tentative D call TRBD2 (7 bases). CDR3 length: 14 amino acids. V was cut by 7 bases and J by 2 bases, with 15 bases left in between. CDR3 in DNA: TGTGCCAGCAAATTAGGGGGGGAGGCCTACGAGCAGTACTTC. It is translated as CASKLGGEAYEQYF.

This clonotype has ten or more counts. V gene TRBV5-4 combines with J gene TRBJ2-1, with 7 bases lining up with TRBD1. Germline V CDR1 and CDR2: SGHNT, YYREEE (reference sequence). V shed 7 bases and J 4 bases; nucleotides not matched to a gene: 8. The CDR3 contains 14 residues. This CDR3 is CASSLGDSYNEQFF. CDR3 sequence (DNA): TGTGCCAGCTCCTTGGGGGACAGTTACAATGAGCAGTTCTTC. The complete variable domain, with remaining parts taken from reference TRBV5-4 and TRBJ2-1, reads ETGVTQSPTHLIKTRGQQVTLRCSSQSGHNTVSWYQQALGQGPQFIFQYYREEENGRGNFPPRFSGLQFPNYSSELNVNALELDDSALYLCASSLGDSYNEQFFGPGTRLTVL.

In this sample, this clonotype turned up many times. The chain carries TRBV6-5 and TRBJ2-5; 8 nucleotides agree with TRBD2. With 3 bases clipped from V and 8 bases from J, the junction kept 8 bases outside the gene matches. The CDR3 contains 14 residues. Per germline, CDR1 MNHEY and CDR2 SVGAGI. Here the CDR3 reads CASSYGSRGGTQYF. CDR3 nucleotides: TGTGCCAGCAGTTATGGCTCCCGGGGGGGCACCCAGTACTTC.

This clonotype turned up a few times. The rearrangement joins TRBV7-9 to TRBJ2-3, with unresolved D. Trimming removed 4 bases at V and 4 bases at J, with 12 bases between. Germline V gene data show CDR1 as SEHNR and CDR2 as FQNEAQ (reference sequence). There are 14 residues in the CDR3. CDR3 sequence reads: CASSSLTVPDTQYF. DNA of the CDR3: TGTGCCAGCAGCTCGCTCACTGTTCCAGATACGCAGTATTTT.

This clonotype was observed a handful of times. The chain links TRBV5-1 to TRBJ2-3; D tentatively reads TRBD1 or TRBD2 (5 bases each). The germline gives CDR1 SGHRS, CDR2 YFSETQ. The CDR3 contains 15 residues. With 4 bases removed from V and 1 base from J, the gap between germline ends came to 13 bases. The CDR3 DNA follows: TGCGCCAGCAGCCGGGGCCTACACGGCACAGATACGCAGTATTTT. This gives the protein CASSRGLHGTDTQYF.

The chain uses TRBV7-9 and TRBJ2-6, with a tentative D call TRBD1 (5 bases). The CDR3 has 14 residues. Germline values: CDR1 SEHNR, CDR2 FQNEAQ (reference sequence). Trimming removed 10 bases from V and 2 bases from J, with 12 bases in between. CDR3 sequence reads: CATPQTAGANVLTF. The CDR3 DNA sequence: TGTGCCACACCTCAGACAGCTGGGGCCAACGTCCTGACTTTC.

The rearrangement joins TRBV20-1 to TRBJ2-3; 8 bases line up with TRBD2. The CDR3 runs 14 residues. Germline CDR1 DFQATT, CDR2 SNEGSKA (reference sequence). V gave up 6 bases and J gave up 2 bases; unmatched junction bases: 7. In DNA form, the CDR3 reads TGCAGTGCCGAAAAGCGGGGGAACACAGATACGCAGTATTTT. As protein: CSAEKRGNTDTQYF.

This clonotype was seen only a few times. The V call is TRBV6-2 or TRBV6-3, the J call TRBJ1-1; possible D gene TRBD1, 6 bases. The germline V gene has CDR1 MNHEY and CDR2 SVGEGT. CDR3 length equals 15 residues. The ends were cut back, 7 bases at V and 3 bases at J, with 18 bases in the middle. CDR3 protein: CASTLQGFRYTEAFF. In nucleotides, the CDR3 is TGTGCCAGCACCCTTCAGGGGTTTAGATACACTGAAGCTTTCTTT.

V is TRBV20-1 and J is TRBJ2-3; D ambiguous. Germline V lookup: CDR1 DFQATT, CDR2 SNEGSKA (reference sequence). There are 14 residues in the CDR3. Trimming cost V 1 base and J 0 bases, with 8 bases left between them. CDR3: CSARVGPSTDTQYF. CDR3 nucleotide sequence: TGCAGTGCTAGAGTCGGGCCTAGCACAGATACGCAGTATTTT.

The CDR3 here is CSANDSPNEKLFF. The DNA of the CDR3 is TGCAGTGCTAATGACAGCCCGAATGAAAAACTGTTTTTT. The V call is TRBV20-1, the J call TRBJ1-4; tentative D call: TRBD1 (5 bases). Trimming cost V 4 bases and J 5 bases, with 11 bases left between them. CDR1 is DFQATT and CDR2 is SNEGSKA in the germline V gene (reference sequence). The CDR3 sequence is 13 residues long.

The chain carries TRBV12-3 or TRBV12-4 and TRBJ2-3; 10 bases are shared with TRBD2. The CDR3 extends over 16 amino acids. V lost 2 bases to trimming and J lost 3 bases; unmatched junction nucleotides: 5. CDR3 sequence (DNA): TGTGCCAGCAGTTTAAGGGCTAGCGGGGGAACAGATACGCAGTATTTT. It is translated as CASSLRASGGTDTQYF.

The J gene is TRBJ1-3, the V gene TRBV7-8; no clear D gene. The germline V and J ends were trimmed by 5 bases and 0 bases, with 5 bases remaining between them. Looked up from germline, CDR1 is SGHVS and CDR2 is FQNEAQ. The CDR3 has 13 residues. The CDR3 spells CASSPLSGNTIYF. The CDR3 DNA sequence: TGTGCCAGCAGCCCTCTCTCTGGAAACACCATATATTTT.

CDR3 nucleotide sequence: TGTGCCAGCAGCTCAAATACAGGGTACTCTGGGGCCAACGTCCTGACTTTC. Translating gives CASSSNTGYSGANVLTF. The V gene is TRBV5-4, the J gene TRBJ2-6; perhaps TRBD1 as D (6 bases). V shed 3 bases and J shed 0 bases, with 13 bases lying between them. CDR3 size: 17 residues. The germline gives CDR1 SGHNT, CDR2 YYREEE (reference sequence).

J is TRBJ1-1 and V is TRBV12-5; D unclear. The V end was cut by 4 bases, the J end by 4 bases, with 10 bases between. Germline values: CDR1 LGHNT, CDR2 FRNRAP. CDR3 length: 13 amino acids. This chain's CDR3 is CASGWEGGTEAFF. The DNA of the CDR3 is TGTGCTAGTGGTTGGGAGGGCGGCACTGAAGCTTTCTTT.

In this sample, this clonotype turned up many times. The rearrangement links TRBV9 to TRBJ2-1; 8 positions match TRBD2. Germline CDR1 is SGDLS and CDR2 is YYNGEE. The V segment lost 4 bases and the J segment 0 bases; nucleotides outside the gene matches: 3. The CDR3 has 15 residues. The CDR3 is CASSPSGSSYNEQFF. CDR3 sequence (DNA): TGTGCCAGCAGCCCCAGCGGGAGCTCCTACAATGAGCAGTTCTTC. Full variable domain (missing parts from reference TRBV9 and TRBJ2-1): DSGVTQTPKHLITATGQRVTLRCSPRSGDLSVYWYQQSLDQGLQFLIQYYNGEERAKGNILERFSAQQFPDLHSELNLSSLELGDSALYFCASSPSGSSYNEQFFGPGTRLTVL.

Details on this clonotype: An end of the junction does not agree with germline; a read error may underlie this. V gene TRBV18 combines with J gene TRBJ2-7, with 7 nucleotides matching TRBD1. The CDR3 spans 15 residues. Germline CDR1 reads KGHSH; CDR2 reads LQKENI. The chain's CDR3 is CASPPQGYRGSEQYF. CDR3 coding DNA: TGTGCCAGCCCACCACAGGGGTACAGGGGATCCGAGCAGTACTTC.

This clonotype was recorded many times. The genes are TRBV12-3 or TRBV12-4 and TRBJ1-5; the D is unclear. The CDR3 spans 12 residues. V shed 5 bases and J shed 10 bases, with 12 bases lying between them. The CDR3 sequence is CASSEEPGPQHF. The CDR3 region has the DNA TGTGCCAGCAGTGAGGAACCGGGACCCCAGCATTTT.

The V and J genes are TRBV19 and TRBJ1-2, with 9 bases that match TRBD1. V shed 4 bases and J 6 bases; nucleotides not matched to a gene: 9. The CDR3 loop spans 15 amino acids. The germline V gene encodes CDR1 LNHDA and CDR2 SQIVND (reference sequence). CDR3: CASSTRTDRGHGYTF. For the CDR3, the DNA is TGTGCCAGTAGTACGCGAACGGACAGGGGACATGGCTACACCTTC.

This sequence joins TRBV7-8 and TRBJ1-5, with D uncertain. Germline V gives CDR1 SGHVS, CDR2 FQNEAQ. V lost 1 base to trimming and J lost 8 bases, with 9 bases between them. The length of the CDR3 is 13 residues. As DNA, the CDR3 is TGTGCCAGCAGCTTAGGTAGTGGTGAGCCCCAGCATTTT. Translation gives CASSLGSGEPQHF.

V gene TRBV4-1 combines with J gene TRBJ2-1; 10 bases align to TRBD2. The junction had 2 bases not matched to a gene; V was cut back by 1 base and J by 2 bases. Germline CDR1 MGHRA, CDR2 YSYEKL. The CDR3 runs to 16 residues. DNA of the CDR3: TGCGCCAGCAGCCAAGTAGCGGGGGGCCCCTACAATGAGCAGTTCTTC. It translates to CASSQVAGGPYNEQFF.